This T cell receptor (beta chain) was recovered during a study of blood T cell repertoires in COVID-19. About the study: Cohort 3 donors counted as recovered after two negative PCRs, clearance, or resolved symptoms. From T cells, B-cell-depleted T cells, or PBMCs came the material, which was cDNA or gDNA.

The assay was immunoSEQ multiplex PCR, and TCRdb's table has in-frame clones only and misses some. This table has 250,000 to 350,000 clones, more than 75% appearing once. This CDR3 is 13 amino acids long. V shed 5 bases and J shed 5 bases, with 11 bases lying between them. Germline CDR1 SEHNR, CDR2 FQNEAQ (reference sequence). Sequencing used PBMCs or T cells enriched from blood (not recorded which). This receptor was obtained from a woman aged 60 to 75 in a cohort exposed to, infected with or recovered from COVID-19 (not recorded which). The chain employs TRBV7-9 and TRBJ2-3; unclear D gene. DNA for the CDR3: TGTGCCAGCAGCCCGCGTGCGGTAGATACGCAGTATTTT. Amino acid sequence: CASSPRAVDTQYF.